This T cell receptor (beta chain) came from a study of T cells in Graves' hyperthyroidism and ophthalmopathy. This clonotype has a count of ten or more. This CDR3 has 16 amino acids. V was clipped by 6 bases and J by 3 bases; unmatched bases: 7. Germline V gene lookup returns CDR1 MNHEY and CDR2 SMNVEV (reference sequence). Amplified regions were TCR beta CDR3 sequences from RNA transcripts. TCR CDR3 regions were first amplified by RT-PCR with HTBI primers. TCRdb recomputed calls from the multiplex PCR reads with MiXCR, one row per CDR3 protein. Among a few hundred thousand distinct CDR3 sequences listed, about a sixth were seen once.

The V call is TRBV27, the J call TRBJ1-5; 11 bases fit TRBD1. Sequencing was performed on blood. This clonotype originated in a woman aged 40 to 55 with Graves' ophthalmopathy. The CDR3 nucleotides are TGTGCCAGCAGGCGGACAGGGGGCGGGTTCAATCAGCCCCAGCATTTT. Protein: CASRRTGGGFNQPQHF.